This T cell receptor beta chain came from a study of neurological immune-mediated disorders. A 10-nucleotide random UMI tagged transcripts in template-switch 5'RACE cDNA synthesis. From the 5' RACE reads, TCRdb called clonotypes with MiXCR, one entry per CDR3 protein. The sample contains tens of thousands of distinct CDR3 sequences, around 6% of which appear only once. Individuals who volunteered at a blood bank located in Maryland, USA, made up the group of healthy controls. The T cells used for sorted libraries numbered 950,000 to 1,000,000, either CD4+ or CD8+. This clonotype was observed at least ten times. Its antigen is undetermined. Findings of the study overall: HTLV-1-associated myelopathy had the most TCR clonal expansion, while multiple sclerosis had the least, a level that fell below healthy controls.

The ends were cut back, 5 bases at V and 6 bases at J, with 11 bases in the middle. Germline values: CDR1 SGHTA, CDR2 FQGNSA. The CDR3 covers 13 residues. The TCR originated in a woman aged 40 to 50 in good health. The rearrangement links TRBV7-2 to TRBJ2-1; D is unresolved. Sequencing used CD4+ T cells from blood. CDR3 coding DNA: TGTGCCAGCAGCCCAACTGTTATCAATGAGCAGTTCTTC. Translating it yields CASSPTVINEQFF.